Below are 11 T cell receptor beta chains sequenced from a single sample in a study of regulatory T cells in long-lasting Graves disease. CDR3 regions were amplified by Arm-PCR using iRepertoire HTBI primers to build TCR beta libraries. TCRdb redid the calling of the multiplex PCR reads with MiXCR, one entry per CDR3 protein. Of under 500,000 distinct CDR3 sequences in the sample, around 20% were seen once. The time point here: persistent/refractory GD, antithyroid drugs over 5 years with positive TRAb. Making the TCR library involved RNA that had been extracted from PBMCs. Here the sequenced sample was peripheral blood mononuclear cells (PBMCs), taken when the disease was refractory, from a patient treated with antithyroid drugs. The source is a female donor with Graves disease.

This clonotype was counted between two and nine times. The chain links TRBV12-3 or TRBV12-4 to TRBJ2-7; 8 nucleotides align to TRBD1. The CDR3 sequence is 12 residues long. Unmatched junction bases numbered 8, after V lost 4 bases and J lost 12 bases. The DNA for the CDR3 is TGTGCCAGCAGTTCGGACAGGGCAACCGTGTACTTC. Translating it yields CASSSDRATVYF.

The genes are TRBV29-1 and TRBJ2-5, with D maybe TRBD2 (5 bases). The germline gives CDR1 SQVTM, CDR2 ANQGSEA. V gave up 4 bases and J gave up 3 bases, with 12 bases separating them. This CDR3 spans 13 amino acids. CDR3 sequence: CSVVREWEETQYF. In nucleotides, the CDR3 is TGCAGCGTTGTGAGGGAGTGGGAAGAGACCCAGTACTTC.

J is TRBJ1-2 and V is TRBV10-3; 7 positions match TRBD1. The CDR3 extends over 12 amino acids. CDR1 ENHRY and CDR2 SYGVKD come from the germline V gene. V lost 2 bases and J lost 11; bases outside the gene matches: 5. CDR3 nucleotide sequence: TGTGCCATCAGTGAGCCGACAGGGTGGTACACCTTC. Encoded protein: CAISEPTGWYTF.

There are many counts of this clonotype. The chain uses TRBV12-3 or TRBV12-4 and TRBJ1-5; a possible D gene is TRBD1 (6 bases). V dropped 6 bases and J dropped 7 bases, with 10 bases sitting between them. The CDR3 has 12 amino acids. CDR3 DNA sequence: TGTGCCAGCAGGAAAGGGGGACAGCCCCAGCATTTT. Its protein product is CASRKGGQPQHF.

This clonotype showed up just a few times. The chain joins TRBV5-1 to TRBJ1-1; D may be TRBD1 (5 bases). The CDR3 is 15 amino acids. Germline V gene lookup returns CDR1 SGHRS and CDR2 YFSETQ. Trimming left V 4 bases short and J 6 bases short, with 19 bases between. The CDR3 DNA reads TGCGCCAGCAGCCCCGGGACCCCGCGGTCGGCTGAAGCTTTCTTT. Its translation: CASSPGTPRSAEAFF.

The chain recombines TRBV12-3 or TRBV12-4 with TRBJ2-6; D is perhaps TRBD2 (6 bases). Trimming shortened V by 5 bases and J by 0 bases, and 20 bases separated the two germline ends. There are 19 residues in the CDR3. CDR3 in DNA: TGTGCCAGCAGTCTACATTCGGGGGTCAGGAGCTCTGGGGCCAACGTCCTGACTTTC. Protein: CASSLHSGVRSSGANVLTF.

The chain carries TRBV7-2 and TRBJ1-1; 8 bases match TRBD1. The CDR3 is 15 amino acids. Looked up from germline, CDR1 is SGHTA and CDR2 is FQGNSA. The J segment lost 4 bases and the V segment lost 2 bases, leaving 6 bases of the junction unmatched. The CDR3 loop reads CASSLSTGAGTEAFF. The DNA for the CDR3 is TGTGCCAGCAGCTTATCGACAGGGGCGGGCACTGAAGCTTTCTTT.

The chain has TRBV12-3 or TRBV12-4 and TRBJ2-2, with 11 bases that match TRBD1. This CDR3 has 14 amino acids. The CDR3 loop is CAVTGQGVVGELFF. For the CDR3, the DNA is TGTGCGGTCACGGGACAGGGGGTGGTCGGGGAGCTGTTTTTT.

In this sample, this clonotype turned up many times. V gene TRBV28 combines with J gene TRBJ2-7; 8 bases are a match to TRBD2. V shed 5 bases, J shed 3 bases, and the junction held 6 bases outside the gene matches. Looked up from germline, CDR1 is MDHEN and CDR2 is SYDVKM. The CDR3 has 14 residues. For the CDR3, the DNA is TGTGCCAGCAGTCTGCGGGGGGCGTACTACGAGCAGTACTTC. This codes for CASSLRGAYYEQYF.

The chain has TRBV7-8 and TRBJ2-7; D tentatively reads TRBD1 or TRBD2 (5 bases each). The CDR3 contains 15 residues. The V gene lost 2 bases and the J gene lost 4 bases, with 15 bases spanning the gap. CDR1 SGHVS and CDR2 FQNEAQ come from the germline V gene. The CDR3 DNA reads as TGTGCCAGCAGCTTAAAGATTGGGGGAAGATACGAGCAGTACTTC. Translation: CASSLKIGGRYEQYF.

This clonotype was recorded a few times. CDR3 amino acids: CASRRGQLGSYEQYF. The CDR3 DNA reads as TGTGCCAGCAGAAGGGGACAGCTTGGATCCTACGAGCAGTACTTC. The chain uses TRBV6-1 and TRBJ2-7, with 7 bases matching TRBD1. The CDR3 runs 15 residues. Germline V lookup: CDR1 MNHNS, CDR2 SASEGT. The trim removed 6 bases at V and 1 base at J, leaving 9 bases unmatched.